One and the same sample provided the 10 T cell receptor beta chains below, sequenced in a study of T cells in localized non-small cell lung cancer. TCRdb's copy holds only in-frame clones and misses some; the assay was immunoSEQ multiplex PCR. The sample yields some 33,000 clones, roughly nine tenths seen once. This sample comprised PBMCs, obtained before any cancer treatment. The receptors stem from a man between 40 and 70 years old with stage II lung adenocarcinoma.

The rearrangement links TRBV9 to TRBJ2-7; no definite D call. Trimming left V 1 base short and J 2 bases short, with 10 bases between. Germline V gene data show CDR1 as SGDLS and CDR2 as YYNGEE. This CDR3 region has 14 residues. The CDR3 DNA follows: TGTGCCAGCAGCGTATATGAGGTCGCCTACGAGCAGTACTTC. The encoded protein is CASSVYEVAYEQYF.

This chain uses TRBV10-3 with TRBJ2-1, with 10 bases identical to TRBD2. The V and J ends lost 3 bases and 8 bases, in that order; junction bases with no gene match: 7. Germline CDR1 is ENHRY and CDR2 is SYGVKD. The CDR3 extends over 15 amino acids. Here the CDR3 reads CAISDLAGAGDEQFF. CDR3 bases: TGTGCCATCAGTGATCTAGCGGGAGCAGGCGATGAGCAGTTCTTC.

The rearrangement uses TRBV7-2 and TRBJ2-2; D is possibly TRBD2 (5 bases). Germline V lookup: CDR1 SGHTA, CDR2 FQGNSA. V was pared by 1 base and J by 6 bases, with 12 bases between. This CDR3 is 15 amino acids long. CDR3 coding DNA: TGTGCCAGCAGCTTAGATTTTCGAGGGCCCGGGGAGCTGTTTTTT. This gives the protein CASSLDFRGPGELFF.

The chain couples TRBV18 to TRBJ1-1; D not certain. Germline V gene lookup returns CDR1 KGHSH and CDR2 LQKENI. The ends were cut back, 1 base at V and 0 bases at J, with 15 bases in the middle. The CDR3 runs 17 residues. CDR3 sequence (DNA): TGTGCCAGCTCACCACTCGCCCACCTACCCCTGAACACTGAAGCTTTCTTT. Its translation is CASSPLAHLPLNTEAFF.

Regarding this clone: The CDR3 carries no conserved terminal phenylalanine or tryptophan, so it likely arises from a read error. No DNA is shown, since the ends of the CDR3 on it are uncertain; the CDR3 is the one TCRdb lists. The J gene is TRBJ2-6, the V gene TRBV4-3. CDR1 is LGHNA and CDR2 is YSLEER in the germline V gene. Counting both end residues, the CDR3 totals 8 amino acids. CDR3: CASSQGTS.

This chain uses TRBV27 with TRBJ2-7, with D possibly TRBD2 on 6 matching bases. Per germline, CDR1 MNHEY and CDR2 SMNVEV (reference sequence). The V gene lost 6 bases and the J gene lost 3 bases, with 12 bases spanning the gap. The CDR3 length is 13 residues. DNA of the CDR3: TGTGCCAGCAGCCGGGGGAGGTTCTACGAGCAGTACTTC. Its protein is CASSRGRFYEQYF.

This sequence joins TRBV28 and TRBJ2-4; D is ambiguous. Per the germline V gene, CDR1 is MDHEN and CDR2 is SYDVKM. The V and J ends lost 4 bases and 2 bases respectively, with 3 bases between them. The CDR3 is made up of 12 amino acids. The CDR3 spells CASSSSKNIQYF. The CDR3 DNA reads TGTGCCAGCAGTTCCTCCAAAAACATTCAGTACTTC. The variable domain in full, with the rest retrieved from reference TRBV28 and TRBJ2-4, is DVKVTQSSRYLVKRTGEKVFLECVQDMDHENMFWYRQDPGLGLRLIYFSYDVKMKEKGDIPEGYSVSREKKERFSLILESASTNQTSMYLCASSSSKNIQYFGAGTRLSVL.

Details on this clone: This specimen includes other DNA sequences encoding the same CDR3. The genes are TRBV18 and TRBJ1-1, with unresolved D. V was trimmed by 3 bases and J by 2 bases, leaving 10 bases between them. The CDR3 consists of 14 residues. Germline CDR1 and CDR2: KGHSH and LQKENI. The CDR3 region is CASSPQTGNTEAFF. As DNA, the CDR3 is TGTGCCAGCTCACCCCAGACTGGAAACACTGAAGCTTTCTTT.

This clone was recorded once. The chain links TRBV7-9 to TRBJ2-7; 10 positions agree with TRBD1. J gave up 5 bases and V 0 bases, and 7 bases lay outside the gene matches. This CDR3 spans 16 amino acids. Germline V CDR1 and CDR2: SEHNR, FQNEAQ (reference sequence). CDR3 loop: CASSLAAGTGADEQYF. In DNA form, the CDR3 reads TGTGCCAGCAGCTTAGCTGCCGGGACAGGGGCCGACGAGCAGTACTTC.

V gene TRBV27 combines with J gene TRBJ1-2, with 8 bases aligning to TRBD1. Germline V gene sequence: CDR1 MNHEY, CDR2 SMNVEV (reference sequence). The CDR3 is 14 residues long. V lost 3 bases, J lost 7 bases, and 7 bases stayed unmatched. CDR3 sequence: CASSFRDRSSGYTF. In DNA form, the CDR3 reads TGTGCCAGCAGTTTCCGGGACAGGTCCTCTGGCTACACCTTC.